A selection of T cell receptor beta chains follows, all from one sample in a study of blood T cell repertoires in COVID-19. Assay used: immunoSEQ multiplex PCR; TCRdb lists only in-frame clones, some missing. The sample records about 370,000 clones, 87% being singletons. The sample taken for sequencing was peripheral blood. Receptor source: a woman in her thirties with COVID-19, enrolled during active disease. CDR3s include the opening cysteine and the closing phenylalanine or tryptophan. Each record gives: J gene, clone size, D gene, V gene, CDR3 DNA, CDR3 protein. A D gene is named only where the DNA matches it firmly. Clone size is given for some rows only: seen once, a few or many times, or a class if the clone is expanded.

TRBJ1-6 | . | . | TRBV30 | TGTGCCGGGTCAAAGGGGTCGGTTTGGAATTCACCCCTCCACTTT | CAGSKGSVWNSPLHF
TRBJ2-1 | . | . | TRBV28 | TGTGCCAGCAGTGGTGCGGGAAACTCCTACAATGAGCAGTTCTTC | CASSGAGNSYNEQFF
TRBJ2-7 | . | TRBD1 | TRBV11-2 | TGTGCCAGCAGCGTTTCCGGGACAGGGTCGTGGGAGCAGTACTTC | CASSVSGTGSWEQYF
TRBJ1-3 | few | . | TRBV18 | TGTGCCAGCTCACCACTGGAGGGGCTCTTTGGAAACACCATATATTTT | CASSPLEGLFGNTIYF
TRBJ2-3 | . | TRBD1 | TRBV4-1 | TGCGCCAGCAGTTCGGGACAGGCGTTCGGTACGCAGTATTTT | CASSSGQAFGTQYF
TRBJ2-7 | . | . | TRBV5-4 | TGTGCCAGCAGCTTTTCCGGACAGTCGTACGAGCAGTACTTC | CASSFSGQSYEQYF
TRBJ1-1 | . | . | TRBV13 | TGTGCCAGCAGCTTAAACGGCAGGGTTGAGCTGGGCACTGAAGCTTTCTTT | CASSLNGRVELGTEAFF
TRBJ1-2 | . | TRBD1 | TRBV30 | TGTGCCTGGAGTGCCGGGACAGGAGAAGGCTACACCTTC | CAWSAGTGEGYTF
TRBJ2-7 | . | . | TRBV30 | TGTGCCTGGAGTGGGGGGCCACGCCAGTACTTC | CAWSGGPRQYF
TRBJ2-7 | . | TRBD1 | TRBV2 | TGTGCCAGCAGCAACAGGGGAGAACACGAGCAGTACTTC | CASSNRGEHEQYF
TRBJ1-6 | . | . | TRBV10-2 | TGCGCCAGCAGTGAATCCCCGTGGGGGGATTCACCCCTCCACTTT | CASSESPWGDSPLHF
TRBJ2-7 | . | . | TRBV4-1 | TGCGCCAGTCGGGACACCCTAACCTACGAGCAGTACTTC | CASRDTLTYEQYF
TRBJ2-2 | few | TRBD2 | TRBV5-1 | TGCGCCAGCAGCTTGAGGAGCGGGATAAACACCGGGGAGCTGTTTTTT | CASSLRSGINTGELFF
TRBJ2-5 | . | . | TRBV2 | TGTGCCACCAGGACAGTCCTACTAGAGACCCAGTACTTC | CATRTVLLETQYF
TRBJ1-6 | . | . | TRBV18 | TGTGCCAGCTCACCTTTTCCTACGGATTCACCCCTCCACTTT | CASSPFPTDSPLHF
TRBJ2-2 | . | . | TRBV11-3 | TGTGCCAGCAGCTTCTACACCGGGGAGCTGTTTTTT | CASSFYTGELFF
TRBJ2-5 | . | TRBD2 | TRBV7-3 | TGTGCCAGCAACATAGCGGGAGGGCCCAACGAGACCCAGTACTTC | CASNIAGGPNETQYF
TRBJ1-2 | . | TRBD1 | TRBV29-1 | TGCAGCGTTGCCCCTGAAAGGACAGGTTATGGCTACACCTTC | CSVAPERTGYGYTF
TRBJ2-7 | . | TRBD2 | TRBV5-1 | TGCGCCAGCAGCTTGGGTCACGTCGGCGGGAGCGGGTACGAGCAGTACTTC | CASSLGHVGGSGYEQYF
TRBJ2-7 | once | TRBD2 | TRBV27 | TGTGCCAGCAGTTTCCGACGGACTAGCGGCATATACGAGCAGTACTTC | CASSFRRTSGIYEQYF
TRBJ2-7 | . | TRBD1 | TRBV27 | TGTGCCAGCAGTTCCCTCGGCCGGGACAGGGGCGTAGGCGAGCAGTACTTC | CASSSLGRDRGVGEQYF
TRBJ1-1 | . | . | TRBV3-1/TRBV3-2 | TGTGCCAGCAGCCGAGACAGGTACACTGAAGCTTTCTTT | CASSRDRYTEAFF
TRBJ2-5 | . | . | TRBV18 | TGTGCCAGCTCACCAGCGGGAGAGACCCAGTACTTC | CASSPAGETQYF
TRBJ2-2 | . | . | TRBV5-1 | TGCGCCAGCAGCTTGGTTAGGGCGGGCACCGGGGAGCTGTTTTTT | CASSLVRAGTGELFF
TRBJ2-6 | . | . | TRBV7-9 | TGTGCCAGCAGCTTATATTCCGGCTCTGGGGCCAACGTCCTGACTTTC | CASSLYSGSGANVLTF
TRBJ2-7 | once | TRBD2 | TRBV11-2 | TGTGCCAGCAGCTTAGCTAGCGGGCCCTCCTACGAGCAGTACTTC | CASSLASGPSYEQYF
TRBJ2-2 | few | . | TRBV12-3/TRBV12-4 | TGTGCCAGCGGCTCTCAGAACACCGGGGAGCTGTTTTTT | CASGSQNTGELFF
TRBJ2-7 | once | TRBD2 | TRBV6-5 | TGTGCCAGCAGTTCCTCACCGGGACTAGACTACGAGCAGTACTTC | CASSSSPGLDYEQYF
TRBJ2-7 | once | TRBD1 | TRBV3-1/TRBV3-2 | TGTGCCAGCAGACAGGGGGCCTACGAGCAGTACTTC | CASRQGAYEQYF
TRBJ1-1 | . | . | TRBV2 | TGTGCCACCAAGGGGGTACGGGCCAGGGAAGCTGAAGCTTTCTTT | CATKGVRAREAEAFF
TRBJ2-1 | once | . | TRBV5-1 | TGCGCCAGCAGCGTACGACTCCAAGGCGAGCAGTTCTTC | CASSVRLQGEQFF
TRBJ2-1 | . | . | TRBV5-1 | TGCGCCAGCAGCTTGGGAGGGTACAATGAGCAGTTCTTC | CASSLGGYNEQFF
TRBJ2-5 | . | TRBD1 | TRBV7-6 | TGTGCCAGCAGCCTCAACAGGGGGGTCCAAGAGACCCAGTACTTC | CASSLNRGVQETQYF
TRBJ1-5 | once | . | TRBV2 | TGTGCCAGCAGCCCGGACAGCCCCTCTCAGCCCCAGCATTTT | CASSPDSPSQPQHF
TRBJ2-3 | once | . | TRBV11-2 | TGTGCCAGCAGCTTGGGGATAGTGGCGGGCAGCACAGATACGCAGTATTTT | CASSLGIVAGSTDTQYF